The sample holds many counts of the clone carrying this TCR beta chain. TCRdb re-derived calls from the 5' RACE reads in MiXCR, one entry per CDR3 protein. In the table there are roughly 280,000 distinct CDR3 sequences, more than 8% of which are singletons. The data originate from a study of identical twins. Germline CDR1 reads SQVTM; CDR2 reads ANQGSEA. The CDR3 sequence is 14 residues long. Trimming took 6 bases from V and 7 from J; bases not matched to a gene: 9. The same data also contributed to another study, on yellow fever vaccine responses in identical twins.

The J gene is TRBJ2-1, the V gene TRBV29-1, with 10 bases lining up with TRBD2. The source is a woman younger than 30 in good health. The specimen was CD8+ T cells sorted from blood. CDR3 nucleotides: TGCAGCGTGGAGCGGGAGGGCCATCGGAATGAGCAGTTCTTC. Translated, it gives CSVEREGHRNEQFF.